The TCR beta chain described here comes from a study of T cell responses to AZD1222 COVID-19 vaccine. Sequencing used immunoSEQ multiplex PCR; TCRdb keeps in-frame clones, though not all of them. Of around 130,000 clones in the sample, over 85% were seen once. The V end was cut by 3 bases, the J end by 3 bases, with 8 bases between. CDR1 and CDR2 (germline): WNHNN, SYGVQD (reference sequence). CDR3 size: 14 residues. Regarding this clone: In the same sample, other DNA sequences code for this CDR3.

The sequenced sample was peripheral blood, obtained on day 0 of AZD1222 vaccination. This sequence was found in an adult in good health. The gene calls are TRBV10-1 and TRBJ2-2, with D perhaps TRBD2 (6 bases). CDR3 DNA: TGCGCCAGCAGTGAATCGGGAGACACCGGGGAGCTGTTTTTT. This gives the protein CASSESGDTGELFF.